This is a list of T cell receptor beta chains from one sample in a study of spatial heterogeneity in lung cancer. MiXCR was run by TCRdb on the 5' RACE reads, yielding one entry per CDR3 protein. This repertoire shows some 100,000 distinct CDR3 sequences, about 12% found once; its top ten account for about two fifths. This sample comprised PBMCs, obtained at surgery. The source is a male donor with early-stage non-small cell lung cancer. CDR3s include the opening cysteine and the closing phenylalanine or tryptophan. The D gene is left open where the match is weak. Not all rows give a size; the values are once, few, many and, for expanded clones, a class.

clone size	V gene	D gene	J gene	CDR3 DNA	CDR3 protein
few	TRBV20-1	TRBD2	TRBJ2-4	TGCAGTGCTAGAGATCGTGGGACTACAGCCAAAAACATTCAGTACTTC	CSARDRGTTAKNIQYF
many	TRBV5-1	-	TRBJ2-3	TGCGCCAGCAGCTTGGGCAGGCCCTCCACAGATACGCAGTATTTT	CASSLGRPSTDTQYF
few	TRBV29-1	-	TRBJ2-2	TGCAGCGTTCGAGAGGCCGGGGAGCTGTTTTTT	CSVREAGELFF
-	TRBV2	-	TRBJ2-3	TGTGCCAGCAGTGAAGGGTATCAGACAGATACGCAGTATTTT	CASSEGYQTDTQYF
-	TRBV15	-	TRBJ2-7	TGTGCCACCAGTAACCATCCGAACTACGAGCAGTACTTC	CATSNHPNYEQYF
few	TRBV4-3	-	TRBJ1-2	TGCGCCAGCAGCCAATCACAGGGTTCTAACTATGGCTACACCTTC	CASSQSQGSNYGYTF
-	TRBV11-2	TRBD2	TRBJ2-5	TGTGCCAGCAGCTTTGGACTAGCGGGCCCCCAAGAGACCCAGTACTTC	CASSFGLAGPQETQYF
-	TRBV6-1	-	TRBJ1-2	TGTGCCAGCATCCTTAGTTTCGGGACCGGCTACACCTTC	CASILSFGTGYTF
few	TRBV20-1	TRBD2	TRBJ2-1	TGCAGTCCTAGCGGGAGGGCAAGGCATGAGCAGTTCTTC	CSPSGRARHEQFF
few	TRBV4-3	TRBD1	TRBJ2-7	TGCGCCAGCAGCCGAGGGACAGGGTCCCTGTACGAGCAGTACTTC	CASSRGTGSLYEQYF
many	TRBV20-1	TRBD2	TRBJ2-7	TGCAGTGCTAAGGGGCTAGCGGGGAGAGGGACGCAGTACTTC	CSAKGLAGRGTQYF
many	TRBV29-1	TRBD2	TRBJ2-3	TGCAGCGTTCGGGGGACTAGCGGGGTCGGAGGTACGCAGTATTTT	CSVRGTSGVGGTQYF
few	TRBV7-2	TRBD1	TRBJ2-4	TGTGCCAGCAGCTCCAACCCGGGACAGGGGGCGCACATTCAGTACTTC	CASSSNPGQGAHIQYF
few	TRBV24-1	-	TRBJ2-5	TGTGCCACCAGTGATCCCCTTGGATGGACCCAGTACTTC	CATSDPLGWTQYF
-	TRBV20-1	-	TRBJ1-2	TGCAGTGCTAGAGCAGAAAACTATGGCTACACCTTC	CSARAENYGYTF
-	TRBV18	-	TRBJ1-1	TGTGCCAGCTCACAAGAGACAGGCAGGGTGAACACTGAAGCTTTCTTT	CASSQETGRVNTEAFF
-	TRBV6-6	TRBD1	TRBJ1-1	TGTGCCAGCAGTTCCAGACAGGGTGGGGGCACTGAAGCTTTCTTT	CASSSRQGGGTEAFF
-	TRBV2	-	TRBJ1-5	TGTGCCAGCAGGGGACCGGGACCGGTGGTGAGCAATCAGCCCCAGCATTTT	CASRGPGPVVSNQPQHF
few	TRBV5-1	-	TRBJ2-1	TGCGCCAGCAGCCCGGGTCGCAATGAGCAGTTCTTC	CASSPGRNEQFF
-	TRBV4-3	TRBD2	TRBJ2-3	TGCGCCAGCAGCCAAGATTTGACTAGCGGACGCACAGATACGCAGTATTTT	CASSQDLTSGRTDTQYF
-	TRBV5-1	TRBD1	TRBJ2-7	TGCGCCAGCAGTCCGGGGACAGGGGTGAGGGACGAGCAGTACTTC	CASSPGTGVRDEQYF
-	TRBV27	-	TRBJ2-1	TGTGCCAGCAGTTGGCAGAGGAGCTCCTACAATGAGCAGTTCTTC	CASSWQRSSYNEQFF
-	TRBV18	-	TRBJ1-4	TGTGCCAGCTCAAGTAGGGACGAAAAACTGTTTTTT	CASSSRDEKLFF
-	TRBV5-6	TRBD1	TRBJ2-2	TGTGCCAGCAGCTTAGAAGGCAGGGGGCGTCTCGGAAACACCGGGGAGCTGTTTTTT	CASSLEGRGRLGNTGELFF
-	TRBV20-1	-	TRBJ1-1	TGCAGTGCCATAGGGGTCCGATCACACACTGAAGCTTTCTTT	CSAIGVRSHTEAFF
-	TRBV20-1	-	TRBJ2-7	TGCAGTGCTAGAGTTCTGTCCCGGTGGGAGCAGTACTTC	CSARVLSRWEQYF
-	TRBV7-2	-	TRBJ1-4	TGTGCCAGCAGCTTAGAGACAGTAAATGAAAAACTGTTTTTT	CASSLETVNEKLFF
few	TRBV29-1	-	TRBJ2-3	TGCAGCGTTGAAGTACCGAACGGTTCTCCAGATACGCAGTATTTT	CSVEVPNGSPDTQYF
-	TRBV7-3	-	TRBJ1-1	TGTGCCAGCAGCGACGCAGGGAGGAACACTGAAGCTTTCTTT	CASSDAGRNTEAFF
-	TRBV5-1	-	TRBJ2-3	TGCGCCAGCAGCCCGGGGGACACGGATACGCAGTATTTT	CASSPGDTDTQYF
-	TRBV24-1	-	TRBJ2-3	TGTGCCACCAGCAAACGGGATAAAAATCCAGATACGCAGTATTTT	CATSKRDKNPDTQYF
few	TRBV7-2	-	TRBJ1-2	TGTGCCAGCAGCTTTTCAGGGAGTAACTATGGCTACACCTTC	CASSFSGSNYGYTF
-	TRBV9	TRBD2	TRBJ2-7	TGTGCCAGCAGCGTCACTAGCGGGGGTCAGAACGAGCAGTACTTC	CASSVTSGGQNEQYF
-	TRBV5-6	TRBD2	TRBJ2-2	TGTGCCAGCAGCCCTTCGGGGACTACGAACACCGGGGAGCTGTTTTTT	CASSPSGTTNTGELFF
-	TRBV11-2	-	TRBJ1-2	TGTGCCAGCAGTCTTCAGGGGACCTTATATGGCTACACCTTC	CASSLQGTLYGYTF
few	TRBV7-2	-	TRBJ2-1	TGTGCCAGCAGCTTAGGACAGAACAATGAGCAGTTCTTC	CASSLGQNNEQFF
few	TRBV21-1	-	TRBJ2-6	TGTGCCAGCATAACCAGGCCTGGGGCCAACGTCCTGACTTTC	CASITRPGANVLTF
many	TRBV14	TRBD2	TRBJ2-1	TGTGCCAGCACCACAGCTAGCGGGAGATACTACAATGAGCAGTTCTTC	CASTTASGRYYNEQFF
-	TRBV6-2/TRBV6-3	-	TRBJ2-3	TGTGCCACCCGTGTGGGGAATCGGCAGTATTTT	CATRVGNRQYF